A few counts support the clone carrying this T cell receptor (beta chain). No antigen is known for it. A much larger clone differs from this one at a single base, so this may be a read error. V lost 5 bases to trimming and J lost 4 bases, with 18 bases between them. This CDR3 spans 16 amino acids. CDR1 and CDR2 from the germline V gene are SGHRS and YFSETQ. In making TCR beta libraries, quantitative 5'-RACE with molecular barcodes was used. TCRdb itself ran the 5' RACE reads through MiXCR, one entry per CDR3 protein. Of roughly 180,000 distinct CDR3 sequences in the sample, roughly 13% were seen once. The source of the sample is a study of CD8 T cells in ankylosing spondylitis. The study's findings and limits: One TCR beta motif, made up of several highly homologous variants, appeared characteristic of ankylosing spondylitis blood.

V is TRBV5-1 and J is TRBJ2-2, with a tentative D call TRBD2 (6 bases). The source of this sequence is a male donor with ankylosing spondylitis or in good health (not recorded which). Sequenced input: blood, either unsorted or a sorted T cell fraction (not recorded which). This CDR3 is CASRRPGTGATGELFF. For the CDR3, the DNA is TGCGCCAGCAGGCGGCCCGGGACTGGCGCCACCGGGGAGCTGTTTTTT.